This T cell receptor (beta chain) is from a study of blood T cell repertoires in COVID-19. Trimming removed 3 bases from V and 11 bases from J, with 16 bases in between. The CDR3 runs to 13 residues. The V gene's germline CDR1 is SGHVS and CDR2 FQNEAQ. The method was immunoSEQ multiplex PCR; TCRdb's version includes in-frame clones alone and lacks a portion of them. Among roughly 200,000 clones listed, 85% to 90% were seen once. This TCR was recovered from a woman in her twenties or thirties with acute COVID-19. Sequencing used PBMCs or T cells enriched from blood (not recorded which). V is TRBV7-8 and J is TRBJ1-1, with D uncertain. The CDR3 loop is CASSLRVNVGAFF. The CDR3 bases are TGTGCCAGCAGCTTGCGGGTAAATGTGGGGGCTTTCTTT. Full variable domain (missing parts from reference TRBV7-8 and TRBJ1-1): GAGVSQSPRYKVAKRGQDVALRCDPISGHVSLFWYQQALGQGPEFLTYFQNEAQLDKSGLPSDRFFAERPEGSVSTLKIQRTQQEDSAVYLCASSLRVNVGAFFGQGTRLTVV.